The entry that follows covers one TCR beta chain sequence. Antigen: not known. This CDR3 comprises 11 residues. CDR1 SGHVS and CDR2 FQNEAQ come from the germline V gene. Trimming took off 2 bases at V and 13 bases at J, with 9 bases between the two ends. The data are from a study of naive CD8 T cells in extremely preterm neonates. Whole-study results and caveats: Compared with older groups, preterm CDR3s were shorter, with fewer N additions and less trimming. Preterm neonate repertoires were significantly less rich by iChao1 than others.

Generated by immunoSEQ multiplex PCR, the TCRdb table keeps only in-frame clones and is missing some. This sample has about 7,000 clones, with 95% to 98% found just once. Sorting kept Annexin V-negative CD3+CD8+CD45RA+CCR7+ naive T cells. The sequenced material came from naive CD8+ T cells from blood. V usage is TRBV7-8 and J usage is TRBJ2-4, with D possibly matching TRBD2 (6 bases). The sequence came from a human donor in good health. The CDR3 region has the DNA TGTGCCAGCAGCTTATCGCGGGACCAGTACTTC. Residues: CASSLSRDQYF.